This T cell receptor beta chain comes out of a study of shared clonotypes between healthy human individuals. Study details: Sampling drew on donors who were a couple of women and a few men aged 18 to 49.

Sorted-subset replicate PCR reactions were performed with around 200 ng DNA, corresponding to tens of thousands of T cell genomes. Only in-frame clones appear in the TCRdb table, and some are missing; sequencing was by immunoSEQ multiplex PCR. The sample has about 2 million clones; about 95% are singletons. This clone was found once. Germline V gene lookup returns CDR1 SGHNT and CDR2 YYREEE (reference sequence). This CDR3 comprises 17 residues. Trimming left V 1 base short and J 2 bases short, with 18 bases between. The sequencing sample was made of naive CD4+ T cells sorted from blood. Subset specified: CD45RA+ positively selected. The origin of this receptor is a man between 18 and 35 years old in good health. This chain uses TRBV5-4 with TRBJ1-2; D is undetermined. In DNA form, the CDR3 reads TGTGCCAGCAGCTTGAAATCTCCCGGACGGGCAAACTATGGCTACACCTTC. It codes for CASSLKSPGRANYGYTF.